This T cell receptor (beta chain) was identified in a study of T cells in localized non-small cell lung cancer. A word on this clone: What it recognizes is unknown.

TCRdb's table, derived via immunoSEQ multiplex PCR, lists solely in-frame clones and lacks some. Altogether more than 1,000 clones are present, roughly 22% being singletons, with the ten largest covering about a third. Findings of the study overall: Uninvolved adjacent lung had the highest recorded T cell clonality, with tumor below it. In the blood, greater T cell density corresponded to longer overall survival. Turning up in adjacent lung were a median around 60 of the top 100 tumor clones. The study sequenced only one region of the tumor. As a result, intratumor heterogeneity could not be excluded and remains possible.

The sample here was normal lung tissue next to the tumor, taken before any cancer treatment. This sequence originates from a male donor aged 60 or older with stage II squamous cell lung carcinoma.

For the CDR3, the DNA is TGTGCCAGCAGTGCGCAGGGGGCTGGGAACACTGAAGCTTTCTTT. Translated: CASSAQGAGNTEAFF. The chain is built from TRBV2 and TRBJ1-1; 8 bases agree with TRBD1. Losses at the gene ends were 4 bases for V and 1 base for J; bases not matched to a gene: 5. The CDR3 covers 15 residues. CDR1 is SNHLY and CDR2 is FYNNEI in the germline V gene.